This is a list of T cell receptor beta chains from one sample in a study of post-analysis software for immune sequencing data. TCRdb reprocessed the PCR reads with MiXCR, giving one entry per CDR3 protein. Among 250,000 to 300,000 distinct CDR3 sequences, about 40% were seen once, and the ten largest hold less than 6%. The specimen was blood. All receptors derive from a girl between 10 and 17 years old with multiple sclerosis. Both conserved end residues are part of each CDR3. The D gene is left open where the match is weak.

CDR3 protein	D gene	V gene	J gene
CASSLAGTGEGNEQFF	TRBD1	TRBV5-1	TRBJ2-1
CSVFRQPEAFF	.	TRBV29-1	TRBJ1-1
CASSRESGSVTGDEQFF	TRBD2	TRBV18	TRBJ2-1
CATSWGETQYF	.	TRBV24-1	TRBJ2-5
CSVADRGANEQFF	TRBD1	TRBV29-1	TRBJ2-1
CASSLTSPDTQYF	TRBD2	TRBV2	TRBJ2-3
CATRERDRSLGGYTF	.	TRBV15	TRBJ1-2
CASSLGQGWDSNQPQHF	.	TRBV28	TRBJ1-5
CATSRAGQREKLFF	TRBD1	TRBV15	TRBJ1-4
CASTGQASTDTQYF	TRBD1	TRBV2	TRBJ2-3
CASATTGTNTDTQYF	.	TRBV5-1	TRBJ2-3
CASSAFQSGTKNIQYF	.	TRBV2	TRBJ2-4
CASSGAAGGRSPLHF	TRBD1	TRBV4-1	TRBJ1-6
CASSQAPAVGTEAFF	.	TRBV4-1	TRBJ1-1
CASSRQQGSNQPQHF	TRBD1	TRBV12-3/TRBV12-4	TRBJ1-5
CASSLTWGETQYF	.	TRBV6-5	TRBJ2-5
CATRAGQAGDTQYF	.	TRBV24-1	TRBJ2-3
CASSQWGDSNYGYTF	.	TRBV3-1	TRBJ1-2
CASSSGRGIQETQYF	.	TRBV28	TRBJ2-5
CASSGLGTGGNYGYTF	TRBD1	TRBV5-6	TRBJ1-2
CASSSGSEGRRIF	.	TRBV7-3	TRBJ2-1
CSARDEGRLREQYF	.	TRBV20-1	.
CASRQSNTGELFF	.	TRBV2	TRBJ2-2
CASSQGSGGANGYTF	.	TRBV3-1	TRBJ1-2
CSVEETPQETQYF	.	TRBV29-1	TRBJ2-5
CASSLTGALAEQYF	TRBD1	TRBV5-4	TRBJ2-7
CASSLRDQNNEQFF	.	TRBV7-8	TRBJ2-1
CASSLEAVAGWTNEQFF	.	TRBV5-1	TRBJ2-1
CASSPGTSGGPTDTQYF	TRBD2	TRBV27	TRBJ2-3
CASSEARSARETQYF	.	TRBV2	TRBJ2-5
CASSSGWAPNTGELFF	.	TRBV7-9	TRBJ2-2
CASSPPRGESTDTQYF	TRBD2	TRBV6-5	TRBJ2-3
CASSEGYGGASYGYTF	.	TRBV6-1	TRBJ1-2
CASSLGPGRHTGELFF	.	TRBV5-1	TRBJ2-2
CASSQVIGGDTQYF	.	TRBV4-1	TRBJ2-3
CASSYGQNYGYTF	.	TRBV6-2/TRBV6-3	TRBJ1-2
CSARGGQEQETQYF	TRBD1	TRBV20-1	TRBJ2-5
CASSALGQGLGNTEAFF	TRBD1	TRBV5-1	TRBJ1-1
CASSSRTTATNEKLFF	.	TRBV18	TRBJ1-4
CASSLRGPIYEQYF	.	TRBV5-1	TRBJ2-7
CSALGTPYGYTF	.	TRBV20-1	TRBJ1-2
CASSPPLAGSTDTQYF	TRBD2	TRBV5-1	TRBJ2-3
CASSLDQRGKTDAQYF	TRBD2	TRBV12-3/TRBV12-4	TRBJ2-3
CSAPRGVGGYTF	.	TRBV20-1	TRBJ1-2